A single sample is the source of the 26 T cell receptor beta chains below, sequenced in a study of cytomegalovirus exposure and HLA in healthy donors. Primers: 60 Vbeta forward and 13 Jbeta reverse. This table comes from immunoSEQ multiplex PCR, and its TCRdb copy is limited to in-frame clones, with some not included. The sample lists about 160,000 clones; around nine tenths were seen once. The sample taken for sequencing was PBMCs. Receptor source: a woman between 25 and 40 years old in good health and CMV-seronegative.

In nucleotides, the CDR3 is TGTGCCAGCAGCTTGCTGGGACAGGGACTTTACGAGCAGTACTTC. Translation gives CASSLLGQGLYEQYF. This chain links TRBV5-6 with TRBJ2-5, with 9 positions matching TRBD1. The J call is uncertain, as TRBJ2-7 better fits the DNA end. This CDR3 is built from 15 residues. Germline V CDR1 and CDR2: SGHDT, YYEEEE.

This clone showed up just once. The chain links TRBV9 to TRBJ2-3; 9 nucleotides match TRBD2. The CDR3 extends over 14 amino acids. The germline gives CDR1 SGDLS, CDR2 YYNGEE. Losses at the gene ends were 4 bases for V and 6 bases for J; bases not matched to a gene: 6. The CDR3 region has the DNA TGTGCCAGCAGCCCGCGGGGGGGGACGGATACGCAGTATTTT. The encoded protein is CASSPRGGTDTQYF.

The chain carries TRBV10-1 and TRBJ1-1; D possibly corresponds to TRBD1 (5 bases). The CDR3 totals 14 residues. CDR1 and CDR2 (germline): WNHNN, SYGVQD (reference sequence). The germline V and J ends were trimmed by 4 bases and 4 bases, with 13 bases remaining between them. The CDR3 loop reads CASSGGPGGTEAFF. CDR3 DNA: TGCGCCAGCAGTGGAGGGCCGGGGGGCACTGAAGCTTTCTTT.

This chain links TRBV6-1 with TRBJ2-7; 12 bases are a match to TRBD2. The CDR3 extends over 15 amino acids. Unmatched junction bases numbered 3, after V lost 5 bases and J lost 1 base. Germline loops: CDR1 MNHNS, CDR2 SASEGT. This chain's CDR3 is CASSPLAGGSYEQYF. The CDR3 DNA reads as TGTGCCAGCAGTCCCCTAGCGGGAGGGTCCTACGAGCAGTACTTC.

V gene TRBV7-8 combines with J gene TRBJ2-7, with a tentative D call TRBD1 (5 bases). Looked up from germline, CDR1 is SGHVS and CDR2 is FQNEAQ. Trimming removed 1 base at V and 2 bases at J, with 15 bases between. The CDR3 runs 16 residues. CDR3 sequence reads: CASSLGTGIKPYEQYF. The CDR3 DNA sequence: TGTGCCAGCAGCTTAGGTACAGGCATTAAACCCTACGAGCAGTACTTC.

Here the CDR3 DNA reads TGTGCCAGCAGGACGACAGGCGAAAAATCACCCCTCCACTTT. This codes for CASRTTGEKSPLHF. The chain recombines TRBV2 with TRBJ1-6, with a weak D call TRBD1 (6 bases). This CDR3 has 14 amino acids. From germline, CDR1 is SNHLY and CDR2 FYNNEI. Between the trimmed V and J ends, which lost 6 bases and 10 bases, there was a span of 16 bases.

The chain has TRBV29-1 and TRBJ1-2; TRBD1 is a possible D gene (5 bases). V shed 4 bases and J shed 5 bases, with 20 bases lying between them. CDR3 length equals 15 residues. Germline V CDR1 and CDR2: SQVTM, ANQGSEA. CDR3 in DNA: TGCAGCGTTGCCGGGGGGTGGGCGCCACGGTATGGCTACACCTTC. Amino acids: CSVAGGWAPRYGYTF.

The chain has TRBV2 and TRBJ2-7; TRBD1 agrees at 7 bases. Germline V gives CDR1 SNHLY, CDR2 FYNNEI. This CDR3 has 12 amino acids. V shed 5 bases, J shed 3 bases, and the junction held 1 base outside the gene matches. The CDR3 reads CASSPGGYEQYF. The CDR3 DNA sequence: TGTGCCAGCAGTCCAGGGGGCTACGAGCAGTACTTC.

This chain connects TRBV9 to TRBJ2-5; 10 nucleotides match TRBD2. Germline loops: CDR1 SGDLS, CDR2 YYNGEE. V trimming: 0 bases; J trimming: 7 bases; junction bases outside the gene matches: 9. The CDR3 length is 16 residues. This chain's CDR3 is CASSVAPTSGRVTQYF. DNA for the CDR3: TGTGCCAGCAGCGTAGCTCCGACTAGCGGGCGTGTGACCCAGTACTTC. Full variable domain (outside the CDR3, taken from reference TRBV9 and TRBJ2-5): DSGVTQTPKHLITATGQRVTLRCSPRSGDLSVYWYQQSLDQGLQFLIQYYNGEERAKGNILERFSAQQFPDLHSELNLSSLELGDSALYFCASSVAPTSGRVTQYFGPGTRLLVL.

The V call is TRBV5-1, the J call TRBJ2-7, with 9 bases identical to TRBD1. This CDR3 is built from 15 residues. V lost 1 base and J lost 2; bases outside the gene matches: 4. CDR1 SGHRS and CDR2 YFSETQ come from the germline V gene. The CDR3 region is CASSLRQGDPYEQYF. The CDR3 nucleotides read TGCGCCAGCAGCTTGAGACAGGGGGACCCCTACGAGCAGTACTTC.

The V gene is TRBV5-1, the J gene TRBJ2-5; D possibly corresponds to TRBD1 (6 bases). TRBJ2-7 explains the end of the DNA better; the J call may be wrong. Looked up from germline, CDR1 is SGHRS and CDR2 is YFSETQ. The CDR3 is made up of 14 amino acids. CDR3 sequence (DNA): TGCGCCAGCAGCTGGGGACACGTCGTCGACGAGCAGTACTTC. Encoded protein: CASSWGHVVDEQYF.

V usage is TRBV11-2 and J usage is TRBJ2-7; TRBD2 matches at 13 bases. CDR1 is SGHAT, CDR2 FQNNGV, per germline. J gave up 3 bases and V 5 bases, and 16 bases lay outside the gene matches. This CDR3 has 19 residues. The chain's CDR3 is CASSHDGGLAGVSGYEQYF. CDR3 nucleotides: TGTGCCAGCAGCCATGACGGTGGACTAGCGGGAGTAAGCGGCTACGAGCAGTACTTC.

The rearrangement links TRBV30 to TRBJ2-5; 8 bases fit TRBD1. The end of the DNA aligns better with TRBJ2-7, so the J call may be wrong. The CDR3 contains 13 residues. From germline, CDR1 is GTSNPN and CDR2 SVGIG (reference sequence). The CDR3 protein is CAWTLDRGYEQYF. The CDR3 nucleotides are TGTGCCTGGACCCTTGACAGGGGCTACGAGCAGTACTTC.

J is TRBJ2-7 and V is TRBV4-1; D may be TRBD1 (7 bases). The V gene's germline CDR1 is MGHRA and CDR2 YSYEKL. Between the trimmed V and J ends, which lost 2 bases and 0 bases, there was a span of 14 bases. The CDR3 extends over 16 amino acids. CDR3 region: CASSQLGGQRSYEQYF. CDR3 nucleotide sequence: TGCGCCAGCAGCCAACTCGGGGGACAGCGCTCCTACGAGCAGTACTTC.

The chain is built from TRBV15 and TRBJ1-2; D is possibly TRBD1 (5 bases). Per germline, CDR1 LNHNV and CDR2 YYDKDF (reference sequence). Trimming removed 5 bases from V and 2 bases from J, with 21 bases in between. This CDR3 has 17 amino acids. The CDR3 spells CATSDQRGTTLNYGYTF. Written as DNA, the CDR3 is TGTGCCACCAGCGACCAAAGGGGAACAACTCTAAACTATGGCTACACCTTC. Full variable domain (remainder filled in from reference TRBV15 and TRBJ1-2): DAMVIQNPRYQVTQFGKPVTLSCSQTLNHNVMYWYQQKSSQAPKLLFHYYDKDFNNEADTPDNFQSRRPNTSFCFLDIRSPGLGDTAMYLCATSDQRGTTLNYGYTFGSGTRLTVV.

The CDR3 DNA follows: TGTGCCAGCAGGGCCCAGGGTGGCTACACCTTC. Protein product: CASRAQGGYTF. The chain carries TRBV9 and TRBJ1-2; D is possibly TRBD1 (5 bases). The V and J ends lost 5 bases and 7 bases respectively, with 9 bases between them. Per the germline V gene, CDR1 is SGDLS and CDR2 is YYNGEE. CDR3 length: 11 residues. The full variable domain, with the rest looked up from reference TRBV9 and TRBJ1-2, is DSGVTQTPKHLITATGQRVTLRCSPRSGDLSVYWYQQSLDQGLQFLIQYYNGEERAKGNILERFSAQQFPDLHSELNLSSLELGDSALYFCASRAQGGYTFGSGTRLTVV.

The chain links TRBV10-2 to TRBJ2-7; D perhaps matches TRBD1 (6 bases). Germline V lookup: CDR1 WSHSY, CDR2 SAAADI. With 9 bases removed from V and 1 base from J, the gap between germline ends came to 13 bases. This CDR3 is built from 13 residues. DNA of the CDR3: TGCGCCAGTCAAACAGGGCAGTCCTACGAGCAGTACTTC. Protein product: CASQTGQSYEQYF.

This clone was seen only once. The CDR3 region is CASRSYSSYEQYF. The CDR3 coding sequence is TGTGCCAGCAGAAGTTACTCTTCCTACGAGCAGTACTTC. V and J are TRBV27 and TRBJ2-7; D ambiguous. This CDR3 has 13 residues. Germline CDR1 and CDR2: MNHEY and SMNVEV (reference sequence). V lost 6 bases and J 1 base, leaving 10 bases between the germline ends.

This chain uses TRBV19 with TRBJ1-4; TRBD1 aligns across 8 bases. Germline trimming cut 6 bases from V and 5 bases from J; bases unmatched to any gene: 8. Germline V gene lookup returns CDR1 LNHDA and CDR2 SQIVND (reference sequence). This CDR3 is 15 amino acids long. The CDR3 DNA sequence: TGTGCCAGTAGCCTATACAGGGGGAGGAATGAAAAACTGTTTTTT. It encodes CASSLYRGRNEKLFF.

The gene calls are TRBV5-1 and TRBJ2-1; D may be TRBD2 (7 bases). Deletions cut 3 bases from V and 5 bases from J, with 18 bases between. This CDR3 comprises 16 residues. Germline assignment: CDR1 SGHRS and CDR2 YFSETQ. CDR3 sequence: CASSSFIAGANNEQFF. The CDR3 nucleotides read TGCGCCAGCAGCTCTTTCATCGCGGGGGCCAACAATGAGCAGTTCTTC.

This chain uses TRBV4-1 with TRBJ1-2, with D tentatively TRBD1 (5 bases). The V gene's germline CDR1 is MGHRA and CDR2 YSYEKL. This CDR3 contains 14 residues. Trimming removed 4 bases from V and 8 bases from J, with 17 bases in between. The CDR3 nucleotides read TGCGCCAGCAGCCTGGGTGGGGGAGGGAAGGGCTACACCTTC. Translation gives CASSLGGGGKGYTF.

This clone was recorded a few times. The chain has TRBV4-3 and TRBJ1-1; D ambiguous. V shed 0 bases and J shed 7 bases, with 9 bases lying between them. The CDR3 consists of 13 residues. The germline V gene has CDR1 LGHNA and CDR2 YSLEER. The CDR3 protein is CASSQDRQREAFF. As DNA, the CDR3 is TGCGCCAGCAGCCAAGACCGGCAGCGTGAAGCTTTCTTT.

The chain couples TRBV27 to TRBJ2-1; D is perhaps TRBD2 (5 bases). CDR3 length: 19 amino acids. Per the germline V gene, CDR1 is MNHEY and CDR2 is SMNVEV (reference sequence). Trimming cost V 5 bases and J 0 bases, with 23 bases left between them. CDR3 residues: CASSANGRAPFSSYNEQFF. The DNA of the CDR3 is TGTGCCAGCAGTGCAAACGGGCGGGCTCCATTTAGCTCCTACAATGAGCAGTTCTTC.

This clone was seen only a few times. This chain connects TRBV4-1 to TRBJ1-1; TRBD1 matches 10 bases. The CDR3 spans 15 residues. From germline, CDR1 is MGHRA and CDR2 YSYEKL. J was trimmed by 6 bases and V by 3 bases; bases with no gene match: 7. For the CDR3, the DNA is TGCGCCAGCAGCCAGACAGGGGGCTTTGTTGCTGAAGCTTTCTTT. Translating gives CASSQTGGFVAEAFF.

The rearrangement links TRBV19 to TRBJ2-7; no reliable D call. The CDR3 has 15 residues. Trimming pared 3 bases from V and 1 base from J, leaving 13 bases between. Looked up from germline, CDR1 is LNHDA and CDR2 is SQIVND (reference sequence). CDR3 coding DNA: TGTGCCAGTAGTATTGACATAACCCCATCCTACGAGCAGTACTTC. It translates to CASSIDITPSYEQYF.

This clone was detected a few times. The chain joins TRBV7-3 to TRBJ2-3; D may be TRBD1 (5 bases). CDR1 is SGHTA and CDR2 is FQGTGA in the germline V gene. The germline V and J ends were trimmed by 0 bases and 5 bases, with 9 bases remaining between them. The CDR3 has 14 amino acids. The CDR3 DNA reads as TGTGCCAGCAGCTTAACAGGCCAGGGAGATACGCAGTATTTT. Its translation is CASSLTGQGDTQYF.